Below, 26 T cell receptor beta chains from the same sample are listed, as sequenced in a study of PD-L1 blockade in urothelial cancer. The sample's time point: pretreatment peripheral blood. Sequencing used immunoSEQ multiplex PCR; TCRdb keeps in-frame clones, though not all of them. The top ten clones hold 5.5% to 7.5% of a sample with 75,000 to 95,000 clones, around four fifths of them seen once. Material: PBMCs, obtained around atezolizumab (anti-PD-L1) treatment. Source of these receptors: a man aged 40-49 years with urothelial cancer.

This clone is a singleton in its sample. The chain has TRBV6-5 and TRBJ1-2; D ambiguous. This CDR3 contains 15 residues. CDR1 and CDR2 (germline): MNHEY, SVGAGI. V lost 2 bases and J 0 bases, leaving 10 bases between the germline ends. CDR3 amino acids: CASSYGRGANYGYTF. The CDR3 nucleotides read TGTGCCAGCAGTTACGGACGGGGAGCTAACTATGGCTACACCTTC.

The CDR3: CASSELAGEFQPQHF. As DNA, the CDR3 is TGTGCCAGCAGTGAATTGGCGGGGGAGTTCCAGCCCCAGCATTTT. The chain uses TRBV2 and TRBJ1-5; tentative D call: TRBD1 (5 bases). With 2 bases removed from V and 7 bases from J, the gap between germline ends came to 15 bases. This CDR3 spans 15 amino acids. The germline V gene encodes CDR1 SNHLY and CDR2 FYNNEI.

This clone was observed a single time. The CDR3 sequence is CASSLGREGTDTQYF. The CDR3 DNA follows: TGTGCCAGCAGCTTAGGGCGGGAGGGCACAGATACGCAGTATTTT. The chain combines TRBV11-3 with TRBJ2-3, with 8 nucleotides matching TRBD2. The CDR3 is 15 amino acids. Germline V gene sequence: CDR1 SGHNT, CDR2 YENEEA. Unmatched junction bases numbered 1, after V lost 1 base and J lost 1 base.

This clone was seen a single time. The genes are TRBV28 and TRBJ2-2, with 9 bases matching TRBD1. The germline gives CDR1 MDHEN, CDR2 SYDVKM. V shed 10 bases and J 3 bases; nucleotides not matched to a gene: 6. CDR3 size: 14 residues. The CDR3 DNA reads TGTGCCACCAAACAGGGGGCGTACACCGGGGAGCTGTTTTTT. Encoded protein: CATKQGAYTGELFF.

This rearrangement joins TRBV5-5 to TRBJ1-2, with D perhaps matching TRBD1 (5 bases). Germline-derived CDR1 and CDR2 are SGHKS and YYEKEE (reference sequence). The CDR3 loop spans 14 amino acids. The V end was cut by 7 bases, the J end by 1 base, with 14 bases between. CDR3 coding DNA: TGTGCCAGCTTCCCCGGGGGAGTTAACTATGGCTACACCTTC. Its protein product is CASFPGGVNYGYTF.

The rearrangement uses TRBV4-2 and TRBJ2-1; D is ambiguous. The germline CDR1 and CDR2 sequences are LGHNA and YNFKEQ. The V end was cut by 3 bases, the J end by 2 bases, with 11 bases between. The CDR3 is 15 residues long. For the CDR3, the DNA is TGTGCCAGCAGCCAGTCTATCCCTCCCTACAATGAGCAGTTCTTC. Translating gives CASSQSIPPYNEQFF.

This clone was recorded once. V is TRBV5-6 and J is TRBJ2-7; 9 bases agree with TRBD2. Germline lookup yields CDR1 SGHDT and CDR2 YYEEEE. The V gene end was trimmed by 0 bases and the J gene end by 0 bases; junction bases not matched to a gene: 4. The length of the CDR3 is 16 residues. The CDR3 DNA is TGTGCCAGCAGCTTGGGGGGGCGGGAGGGCTCCTACGAGCAGTACTTC. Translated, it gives CASSLGGREGSYEQYF.

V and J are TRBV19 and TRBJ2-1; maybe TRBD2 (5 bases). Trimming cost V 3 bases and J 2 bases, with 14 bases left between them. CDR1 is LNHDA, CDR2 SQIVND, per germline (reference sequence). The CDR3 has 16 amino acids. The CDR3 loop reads CASSMFAEAAYNEQFF. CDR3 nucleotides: TGTGCCAGTAGTATGTTCGCGGAGGCCGCCTACAATGAGCAGTTCTTC.

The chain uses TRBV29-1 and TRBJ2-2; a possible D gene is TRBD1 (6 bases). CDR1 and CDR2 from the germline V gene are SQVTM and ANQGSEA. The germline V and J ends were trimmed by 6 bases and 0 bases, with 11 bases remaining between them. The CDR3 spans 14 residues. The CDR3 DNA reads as TGCAGCGTACCGGACAGAGCGAACACCGGGGAGCTGTTTTTT. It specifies CSVPDRANTGELFF.

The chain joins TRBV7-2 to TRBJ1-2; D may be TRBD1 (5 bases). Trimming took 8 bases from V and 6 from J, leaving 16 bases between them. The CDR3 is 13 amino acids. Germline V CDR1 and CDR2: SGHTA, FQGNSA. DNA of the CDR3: TGTGCCAGCTCACGGGGGAGTGCCGATGGCTACACCTTC. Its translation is CASSRGSADGYTF.

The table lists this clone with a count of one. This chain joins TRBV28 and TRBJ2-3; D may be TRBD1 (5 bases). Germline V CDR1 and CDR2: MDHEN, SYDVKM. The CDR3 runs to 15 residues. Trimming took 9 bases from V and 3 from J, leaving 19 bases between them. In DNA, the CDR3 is TGTGCCAGTCAAATCACGCAGGGTCGGACAGATACGCAGTATTTT. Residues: CASQITQGRTDTQYF.

CDR3 loop: CASSHRESGANVLTF. CDR3 coding DNA: TGTGCCAGCAGCCACAGGGAATCTGGGGCCAACGTCCTGACTTTC. This chain joins TRBV7-2 and TRBJ2-6; D possibly corresponds to TRBD1 (6 bases). The CDR3 totals 15 residues. Trimming pared 5 bases from V and 1 base from J, leaving 9 bases between. Germline CDR1 reads SGHTA; CDR2 reads FQGNSA.

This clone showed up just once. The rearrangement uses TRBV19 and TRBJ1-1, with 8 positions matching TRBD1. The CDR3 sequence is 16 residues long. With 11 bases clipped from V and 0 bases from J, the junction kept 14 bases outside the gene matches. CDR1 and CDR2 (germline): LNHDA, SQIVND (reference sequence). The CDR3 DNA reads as TGTGCCCCTTCTCTACCCGGGGACAGGTTGAACACTGAAGCTTTCTTT. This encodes CAPSLPGDRLNTEAFF.

Here the CDR3 reads CASRGNRGNEQFF. DNA of the CDR3: TGTGCCAGCAGAGGTAATCGGGGCAATGAGCAGTTCTTC. This sequence joins TRBV27 and TRBJ2-1; TRBD2 might be the D (5 bases). The CDR3 sequence is 13 residues long. Trimming left V 6 bases short and J 6 bases short, with 12 bases between. Germline CDR1 MNHEY, CDR2 SMNVEV (reference sequence).

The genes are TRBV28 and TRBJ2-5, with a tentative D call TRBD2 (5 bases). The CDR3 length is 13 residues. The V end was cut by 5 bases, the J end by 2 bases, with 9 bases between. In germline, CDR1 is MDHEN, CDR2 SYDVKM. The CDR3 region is CASSNGNQETQYF. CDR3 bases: TGTGCCAGCAGTAACGGGAATCAAGAGACCCAGTACTTC.

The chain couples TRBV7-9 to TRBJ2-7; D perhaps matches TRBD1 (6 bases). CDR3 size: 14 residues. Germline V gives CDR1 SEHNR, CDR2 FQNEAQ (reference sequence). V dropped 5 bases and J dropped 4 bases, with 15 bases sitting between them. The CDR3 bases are TGTGCCAGCAGCCACCCGGACAGACGGTACGAGCAGTACTTC. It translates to CASSHPDRRYEQYF.

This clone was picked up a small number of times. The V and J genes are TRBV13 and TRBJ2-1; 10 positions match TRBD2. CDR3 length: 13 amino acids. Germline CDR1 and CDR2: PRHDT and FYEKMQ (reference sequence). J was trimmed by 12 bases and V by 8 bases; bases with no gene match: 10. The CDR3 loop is CASALAGERAQFF. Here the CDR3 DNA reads TGTGCCAGCGCCCTAGCGGGAGAGAGGGCGCAGTTCTTC.

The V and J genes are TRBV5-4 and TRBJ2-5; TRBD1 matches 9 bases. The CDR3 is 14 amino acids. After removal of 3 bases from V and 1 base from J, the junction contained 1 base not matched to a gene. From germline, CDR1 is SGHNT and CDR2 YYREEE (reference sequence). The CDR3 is CASSWGQGQETQYF. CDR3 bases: TGTGCCAGCAGCTGGGGACAGGGCCAAGAGACCCAGTACTTC.

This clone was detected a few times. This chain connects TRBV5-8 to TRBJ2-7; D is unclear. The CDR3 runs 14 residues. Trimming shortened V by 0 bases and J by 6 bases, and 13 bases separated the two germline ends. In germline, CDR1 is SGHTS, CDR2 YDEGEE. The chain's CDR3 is CASSLAVPRIEQYF. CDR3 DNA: TGTGCCAGCAGCTTGGCAGTTCCGAGGATCGAGCAGTACTTC.

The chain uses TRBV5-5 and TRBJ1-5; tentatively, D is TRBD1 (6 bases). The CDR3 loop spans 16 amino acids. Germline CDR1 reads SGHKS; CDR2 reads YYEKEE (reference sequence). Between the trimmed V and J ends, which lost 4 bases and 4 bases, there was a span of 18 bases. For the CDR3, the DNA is TGTGCCAGCAGCCACTACAGGGACGTCGGTAATCAGCCCCAGCATTTT. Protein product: CASSHYRDVGNQPQHF.

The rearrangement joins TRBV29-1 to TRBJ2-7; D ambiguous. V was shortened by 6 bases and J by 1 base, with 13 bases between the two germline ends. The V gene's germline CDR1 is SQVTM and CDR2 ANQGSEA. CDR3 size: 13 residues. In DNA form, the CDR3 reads TGCAGCGTCCACCCCGGGTCATCCTACGAGCAGTACTTC. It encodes CSVHPGSSYEQYF.

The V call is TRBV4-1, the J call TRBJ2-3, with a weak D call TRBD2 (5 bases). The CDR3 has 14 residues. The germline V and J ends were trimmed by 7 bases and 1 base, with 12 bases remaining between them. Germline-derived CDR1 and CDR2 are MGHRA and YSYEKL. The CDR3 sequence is CASMEAAGTDTQYF. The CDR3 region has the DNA TGCGCCAGCATGGAAGCAGCGGGCACAGATACGCAGTATTTT.

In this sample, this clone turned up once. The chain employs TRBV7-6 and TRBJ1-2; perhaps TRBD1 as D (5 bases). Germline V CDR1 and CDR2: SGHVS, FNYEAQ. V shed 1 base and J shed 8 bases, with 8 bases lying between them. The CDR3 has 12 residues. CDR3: CASSLGGEGYTF. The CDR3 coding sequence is TGTGCCAGCAGCTTAGGGGGGGAAGGCTACACCTTC.

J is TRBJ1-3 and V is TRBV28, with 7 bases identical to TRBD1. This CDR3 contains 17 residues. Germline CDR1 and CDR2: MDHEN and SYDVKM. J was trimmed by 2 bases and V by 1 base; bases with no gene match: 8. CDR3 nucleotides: TGTGCCAGCAGTTTATTCGATGACAGGGACGCTGGAAACACCATATATTTT. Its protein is CASSLFDDRDAGNTIYF.

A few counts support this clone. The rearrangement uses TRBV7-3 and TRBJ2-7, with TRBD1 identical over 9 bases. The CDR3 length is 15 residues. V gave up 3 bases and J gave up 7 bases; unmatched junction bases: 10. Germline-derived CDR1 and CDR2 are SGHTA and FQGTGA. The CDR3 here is CASSFQGTGLVEQYF. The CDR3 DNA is TGTGCCAGCAGCTTCCAAGGGACAGGGTTAGTTGAGCAGTACTTC.

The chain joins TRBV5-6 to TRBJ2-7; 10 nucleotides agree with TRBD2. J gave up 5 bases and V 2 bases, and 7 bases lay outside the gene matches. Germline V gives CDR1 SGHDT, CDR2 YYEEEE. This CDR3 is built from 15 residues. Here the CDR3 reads CASSFPGTSVNEQYF. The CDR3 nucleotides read TGTGCCAGCAGCTTCCCCGGGACTAGCGTGAACGAGCAGTACTTC.